Each of the 10 T cell receptor beta chains below was sequenced from the same sample in a study of blood T cell repertoires in COVID-19. TCRdb's copy holds only in-frame clones and misses some; the assay was immunoSEQ multiplex PCR. The data show about 80,000 clones, around 69% seen once. The sample was peripheral blood. These TCRs come from a man between 65 and 85 years old with active or convalescent COVID-19.

This chain connects TRBV6-1 to TRBJ1-3, with 11 nucleotides matching TRBD1. There are 19 residues in the CDR3. Trimming removed 4 bases from V and 5 bases from J; junction bases left unmatched: 16. Germline CDR1 and CDR2: MNHNS and SASEGT. CDR3 sequence reads: CASSGLRDRGNLIRNTIYF. The CDR3 DNA reads as TGTGCCAGCAGTGGTCTCCGGGACAGGGGGAACCTAATCCGAAACACCATATATTTT.

V gene TRBV28 combines with J gene TRBJ2-1, with D unclear. Trimming pared 3 bases from V and 9 bases from J, leaving 6 bases between. This CDR3 spans 11 amino acids. Germline V gives CDR1 MDHEN, CDR2 SYDVKM. In nucleotides, the CDR3 is TGTGCCAGCAGTTTTATCGGTGAGCAGTTCTTC. This encodes CASSFIGEQFF.

The V call is TRBV30, the J call TRBJ1-1; D is unclear. Germline loops: CDR1 GTSNPN, CDR2 SVGIG (reference sequence). Deletions cut 1 base from V and 1 base from J, with 10 bases between. This CDR3 is built from 14 residues. CDR3 nucleotides: TGTGCCTGGAGTGAGCTTCAGGAGAACACTGAAGCTTTCTTT. It specifies CAWSELQENTEAFF.

This chain joins TRBV5-6 and TRBJ2-2; weak D call: TRBD2 (5 bases). This CDR3 has 16 amino acids. CDR1 and CDR2 from the germline V gene are SGHDT and YYEEEE. The V and J ends lost 4 bases and 3 bases respectively, with 16 bases between them. The CDR3 here is CASSRVGGRHTGELFF. The DNA for the CDR3 is TGTGCCAGCAGCCGCGTCGGCGGGCGTCACACCGGGGAGCTGTTTTTT.

V is TRBV27 and J is TRBJ1-5; D may be TRBD1 (5 bases). V dropped 5 bases and J dropped 0 bases, with 14 bases sitting between them. Per germline, CDR1 MNHEY and CDR2 SMNVEV (reference sequence). The CDR3 spans 16 residues. CDR3 bases: TGTGCCAGCAGTCTCCGGGGGGGTTATAGCAATCAGCCCCAGCATTTT. Residues: CASSLRGGYSNQPQHF.

This chain connects TRBV6-5 to TRBJ2-1; D is possibly TRBD1 (5 bases). CDR3 length equals 13 residues. CDR1 MNHEY and CDR2 SVGAGI come from the germline V gene. V was shortened by 10 bases and J by 9 bases, with 19 bases between the two germline ends. This chain's CDR3 is CATALTARGEQFF. CDR3 nucleotides: TGTGCCACCGCCTTGACAGCCCGAGGTGAGCAGTTCTTC.

The V gene is TRBV4-1, the J gene TRBJ1-6; TRBD1 might be the D (6 bases). V dropped 3 bases and J dropped 10 bases, with 16 bases sitting between them. The germline V gene encodes CDR1 MGHRA and CDR2 YSYEKL. The CDR3 is 15 residues long. The CDR3 region has the DNA TGCGCCAGCAGCCAGACAGGCGATCAGGGGTCACCCCTCCACTTT. Its protein product is CASSQTGDQGSPLHF.

This chain connects TRBV4-1 to TRBJ1-4; D gene unclear. V gave up 3 bases and J gave up 7 bases, with 12 bases separating them. The germline V gene encodes CDR1 MGHRA and CDR2 YSYEKL. CDR3 length equals 14 residues. CDR3 in DNA: TGCGCCAGCAGCCAGGGTGGAGCTTTTGAAAAACTGTTTTTT. Translated: CASSQGGAFEKLFF.

The V and J genes are TRBV14 and TRBJ2-7; 8 nucleotides agree with TRBD1. Germline V gives CDR1 SGHDN, CDR2 FVKESK. J lost 3 bases, V lost 5 bases, and 6 bases had no gene match. The CDR3 length is 14 residues. CDR3 sequence: CASSTGTGNYEQYF. CDR3 in DNA: TGTGCCAGCAGCACCGGGACAGGCAACTACGAGCAGTACTTC.

The chain has TRBV11-3 and TRBJ2-1; D possibly corresponds to TRBD2 (6 bases). The CDR3 totals 15 residues. Per germline, CDR1 SGHNT and CDR2 YENEEA. Deletions cut 3 bases from V and 9 bases from J, with 18 bases between. The CDR3 region is CASSLVTRGNSEQFF. CDR3 nucleotides: TGTGCCAGCAGCTTGGTAACCCGGGGGAACAGTGAGCAGTTCTTC.